This T cell receptor beta chain was captured in a study of cytomegalovirus exposure and HLA in healthy donors. The CDR3 is 13 residues long. Trimming stripped 6 bases from V and 2 bases from J, with 12 bases between. Per germline, CDR1 SGHRS and CDR2 YFSETQ. Here immunoSEQ multiplex PCR was the method, and the copy in TCRdb shows in-frame clones only, minus some. The data show hundreds of thousands of clones, less than 95% seen once. This clone appeared many times. Material: PBMCs. V gene TRBV5-1 combines with J gene TRBJ2-7, with D possibly being TRBD2 (5 bases). The sequence was obtained from a woman aged 25 to 45 in good health and CMV-seronegative. The chain's CDR3 is CASTGLAAYEQYF. The CDR3 region has the DNA TGCGCCAGCACAGGTCTAGCAGCCTACGAGCAGTACTTC. Full variable domain (outside the CDR3, taken from reference TRBV5-1 and TRBJ2-7): KAGVTQTPRYLIKTRGQQVTLSCSPISGHRSVSWYQQTPGQGLQFLFEYFSETQRNKGNFPGRFSGRQFSNSRSEMNVSTLELGDSALYLCASTGLAAYEQYFGPGTRLTVT.